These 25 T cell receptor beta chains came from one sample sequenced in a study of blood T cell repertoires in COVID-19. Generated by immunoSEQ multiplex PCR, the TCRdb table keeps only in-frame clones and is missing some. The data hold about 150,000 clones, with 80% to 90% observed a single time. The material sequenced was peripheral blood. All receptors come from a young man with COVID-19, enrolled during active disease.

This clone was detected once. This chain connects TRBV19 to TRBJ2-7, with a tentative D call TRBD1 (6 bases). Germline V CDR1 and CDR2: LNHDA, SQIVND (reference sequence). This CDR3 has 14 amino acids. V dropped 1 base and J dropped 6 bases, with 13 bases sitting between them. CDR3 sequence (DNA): TGTGCCAGTAGTATAGCCCAGGGGCTCGGCGAGCAGTACTTC. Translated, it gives CASSIAQGLGEQYF.

The chain's CDR3 is CASSVVDSQETQYF. Here the CDR3 DNA reads TGTGCCAGCAGCGTAGTAGACAGCCAAGAGACCCAGTACTTC. The chain uses TRBV9 and TRBJ2-5; D is perhaps TRBD1 (5 bases). The CDR3 is 14 amino acids. Trimming stripped 0 bases from V and 1 base from J, with 7 bases between. Per germline, CDR1 SGDLS and CDR2 YYNGEE.

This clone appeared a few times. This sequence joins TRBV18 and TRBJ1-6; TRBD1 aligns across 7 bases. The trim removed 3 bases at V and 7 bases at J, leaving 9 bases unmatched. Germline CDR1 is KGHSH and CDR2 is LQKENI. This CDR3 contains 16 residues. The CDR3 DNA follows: TGTGCCAGCTCACCGGCTGCGGACAGGCCGAATTCACCCCTCCACTTT. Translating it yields CASSPAADRPNSPLHF.

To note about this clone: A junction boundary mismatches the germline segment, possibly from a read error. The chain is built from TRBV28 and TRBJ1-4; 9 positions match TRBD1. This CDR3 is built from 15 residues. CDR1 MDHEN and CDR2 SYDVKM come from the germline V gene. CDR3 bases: TGTGCCAGCAGTTTTCTTCGGGACAGGGAAGGGAAACTGCTTTTT. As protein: CASSFLRDREGKLLF.

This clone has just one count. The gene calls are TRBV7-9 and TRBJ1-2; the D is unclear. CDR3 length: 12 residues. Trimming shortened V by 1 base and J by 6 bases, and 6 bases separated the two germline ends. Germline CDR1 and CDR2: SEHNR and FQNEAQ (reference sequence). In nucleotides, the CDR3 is TGTGCCAGCAGCTTAGTGGCAGATGGCTACACCTTC. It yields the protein CASSLVADGYTF.

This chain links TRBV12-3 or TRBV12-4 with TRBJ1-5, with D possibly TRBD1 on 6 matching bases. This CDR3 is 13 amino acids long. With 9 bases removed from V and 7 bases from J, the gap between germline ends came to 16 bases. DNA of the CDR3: TGTGCCAGTAGGGTGGGGGCAGAGCAGCCCCAGCATTTT. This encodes CASRVGAEQPQHF.

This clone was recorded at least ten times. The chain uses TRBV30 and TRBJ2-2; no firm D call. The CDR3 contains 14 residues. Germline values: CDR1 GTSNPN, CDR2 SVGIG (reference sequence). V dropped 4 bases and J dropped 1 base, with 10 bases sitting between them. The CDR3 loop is CAWNGARNTGELFF. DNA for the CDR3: TGTGCCTGGAATGGTGCGAGGAACACCGGGGAGCTGTTTTTT.

CDR3 DNA sequence: TGTGCCAGCAGTTCAGGATACTCCTACGAGCAGTACTTC. This codes for CASSSGYSYEQYF. The rearrangement uses TRBV27 and TRBJ2-7; D is unresolved. Trimming cost V 4 bases and J 0 bases, with 7 bases left between them. CDR3 length equals 13 residues. Germline CDR1 MNHEY, CDR2 SMNVEV (reference sequence).

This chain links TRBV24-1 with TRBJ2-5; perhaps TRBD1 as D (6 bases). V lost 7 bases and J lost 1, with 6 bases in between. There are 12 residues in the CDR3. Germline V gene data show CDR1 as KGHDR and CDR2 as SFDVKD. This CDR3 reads CATRDSQETQYF. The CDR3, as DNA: TGTGCCACCAGGGACAGCCAAGAGACCCAGTACTTC.

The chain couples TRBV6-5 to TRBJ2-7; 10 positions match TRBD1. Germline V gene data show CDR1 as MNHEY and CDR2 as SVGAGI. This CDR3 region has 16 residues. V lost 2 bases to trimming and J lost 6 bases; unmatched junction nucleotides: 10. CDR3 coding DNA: TGTGCCAGCAGTTACACTTCGGGACAGGGGAGGGTCGAGCAGTACTTC. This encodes CASSYTSGQGRVEQYF.

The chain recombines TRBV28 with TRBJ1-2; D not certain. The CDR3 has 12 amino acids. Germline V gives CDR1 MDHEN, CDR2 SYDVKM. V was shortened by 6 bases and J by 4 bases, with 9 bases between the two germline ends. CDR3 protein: CASRASTYGYTF. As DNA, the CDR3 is TGTGCCAGCAGAGCTTCCACCTATGGCTACACCTTC.

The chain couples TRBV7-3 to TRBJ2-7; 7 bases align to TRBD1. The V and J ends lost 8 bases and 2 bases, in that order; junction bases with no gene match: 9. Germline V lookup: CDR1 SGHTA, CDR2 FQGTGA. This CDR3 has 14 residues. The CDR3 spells CASQTRQGPYEQYF. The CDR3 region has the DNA TGTGCCAGCCAAACAAGACAGGGCCCCTACGAGCAGTACTTC.

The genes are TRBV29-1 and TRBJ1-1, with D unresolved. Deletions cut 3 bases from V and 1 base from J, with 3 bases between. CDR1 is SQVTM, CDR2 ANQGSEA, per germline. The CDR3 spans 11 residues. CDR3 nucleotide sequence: TGCAGCGTTGACAAGAACACTGAAGCTTTCTTT. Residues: CSVDKNTEAFF.

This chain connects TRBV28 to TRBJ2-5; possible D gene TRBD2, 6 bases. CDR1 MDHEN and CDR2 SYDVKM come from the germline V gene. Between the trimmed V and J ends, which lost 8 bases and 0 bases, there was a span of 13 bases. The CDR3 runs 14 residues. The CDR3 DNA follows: TGTGCCAGCGGGCCCCTAGCGAACCAAGAGACCCAGTACTTC. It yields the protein CASGPLANQETQYF.

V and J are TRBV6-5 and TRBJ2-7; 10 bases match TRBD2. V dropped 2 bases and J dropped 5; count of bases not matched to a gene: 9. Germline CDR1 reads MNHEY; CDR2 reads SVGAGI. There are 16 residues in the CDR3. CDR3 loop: CASSYSGRAGWDEQYF. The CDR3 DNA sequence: TGTGCCAGCAGTTACAGCGGGAGGGCCGGTTGGGACGAGCAGTACTTC.

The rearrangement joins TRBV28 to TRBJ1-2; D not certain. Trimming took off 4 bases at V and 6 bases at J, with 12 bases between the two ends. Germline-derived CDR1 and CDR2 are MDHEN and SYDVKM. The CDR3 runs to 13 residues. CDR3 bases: TGTGCCAGCAGTTCCACAGACTATGATGGCTACACCTTC. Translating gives CASSSTDYDGYTF.

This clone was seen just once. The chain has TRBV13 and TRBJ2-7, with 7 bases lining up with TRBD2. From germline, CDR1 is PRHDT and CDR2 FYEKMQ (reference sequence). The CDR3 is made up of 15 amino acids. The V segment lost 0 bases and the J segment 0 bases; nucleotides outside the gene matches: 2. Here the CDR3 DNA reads TGTGCCAGCAGCTTAGGCCGGACTAGCTCCTACGAGCAGTACTTC. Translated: CASSLGRTSSYEQYF.

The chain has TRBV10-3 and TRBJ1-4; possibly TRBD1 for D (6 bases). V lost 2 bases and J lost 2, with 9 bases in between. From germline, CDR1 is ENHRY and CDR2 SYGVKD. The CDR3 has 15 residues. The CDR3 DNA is TGTGCCATCAGTGAGGCAGGGGCCACTAATGAAAAACTGTTTTTT. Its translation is CAISEAGATNEKLFF.

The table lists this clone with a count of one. CDR3: CASSLPGLRTGELFF. CDR3 DNA sequence: TGTGCCAGCAGCCTACCGGGACTACGCACCGGGGAGCTGTTTTTT. This chain links TRBV7-8 with TRBJ2-2, with 7 bases matching TRBD2. V shed 5 bases and J 4 bases; nucleotides not matched to a gene: 7. Germline V gene lookup returns CDR1 SGHVS and CDR2 FQNEAQ. This CDR3 has 15 residues. The whole variable domain, remainder taken from reference TRBV7-8 and TRBJ2-2, is GAGVSQSPRYKVAKRGQDVALRCDPISGHVSLFWYQQALGQGPEFLTYFQNEAQLDKSGLPSDRFFAERPEGSVSTLKIQRTQQEDSAVYLCASSLPGLRTGELFFGEGSRLTVL.

The CDR3 is CASSLVAGTTYEQYF. CDR3 DNA sequence: TGTGCCAGCAGCTTGGTGGCGGGGACTACCTACGAGCAGTACTTC. The rearrangement uses TRBV5-6 and TRBJ2-7, with 7 positions matching TRBD2. The CDR3 sequence is 15 residues long. The J segment lost 2 bases and the V segment lost 0 bases, leaving 5 bases of the junction unmatched. Germline V gene sequence: CDR1 SGHDT, CDR2 YYEEEE.

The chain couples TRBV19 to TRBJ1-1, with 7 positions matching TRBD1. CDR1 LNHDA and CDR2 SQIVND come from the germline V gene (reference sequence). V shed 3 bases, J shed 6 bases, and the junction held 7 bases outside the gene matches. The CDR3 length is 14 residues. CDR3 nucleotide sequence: TGTGCCAGTAGTATGGAGAGGCAGGGGGCTGAAGCTTTCTTT. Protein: CASSMERQGAEAFF.

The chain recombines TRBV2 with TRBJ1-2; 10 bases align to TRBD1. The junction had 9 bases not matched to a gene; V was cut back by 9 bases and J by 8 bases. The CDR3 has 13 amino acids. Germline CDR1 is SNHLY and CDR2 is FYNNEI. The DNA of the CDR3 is TGTGCCAGAAAAAGACAGGGGGCGCGGGGCTACACCTTC. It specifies CARKRQGARGYTF.

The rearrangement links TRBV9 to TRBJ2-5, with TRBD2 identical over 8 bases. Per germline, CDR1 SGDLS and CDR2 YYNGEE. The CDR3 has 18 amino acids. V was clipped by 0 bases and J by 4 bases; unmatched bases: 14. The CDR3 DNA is TGTGCCAGCAGCGTAGGGGCCAGCGGGAGTTCCCGGGGAGAGACCCAGTACTTC. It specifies CASSVGASGSSRGETQYF. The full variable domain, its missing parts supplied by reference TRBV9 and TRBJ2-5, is DSGVTQTPKHLITATGQRVTLRCSPRSGDLSVYWYQQSLDQGLQFLIQYYNGEERAKGNILERFSAQQFPDLHSELNLSSLELGDSALYFCASSVGASGSSRGETQYFGPGTRLLVL.

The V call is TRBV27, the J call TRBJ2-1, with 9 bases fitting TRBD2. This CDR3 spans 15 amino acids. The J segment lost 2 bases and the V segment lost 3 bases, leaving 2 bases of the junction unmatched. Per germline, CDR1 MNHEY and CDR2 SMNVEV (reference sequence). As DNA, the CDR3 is TGTGCCAGCAGTTTGGTAGCGGGAGCCTACAATGAGCAGTTCTTC. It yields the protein CASSLVAGAYNEQFF.

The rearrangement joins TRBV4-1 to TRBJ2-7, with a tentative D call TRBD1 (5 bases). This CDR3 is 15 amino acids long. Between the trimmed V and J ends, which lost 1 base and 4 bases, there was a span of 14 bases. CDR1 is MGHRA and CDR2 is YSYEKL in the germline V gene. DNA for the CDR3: TGCGCCAGCAGCCAAGGACAGAGTTCCCTTTACGAGCAGTACTTC. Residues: CASSQGQSSLYEQYF.